The 24 T cell receptor beta chains listed next were all sequenced from one sample in a study of blood T cell repertoires in COVID-19. This table comes from immunoSEQ multiplex PCR, and its TCRdb copy is limited to in-frame clones, with some not included. The sample contains 200,000 to 250,000 clones, over 75% of which appear only once. Source material: peripheral blood. These receptors were taken from a man aged 50-60 years with COVID-19, enrolled during active disease.

The chain combines TRBV4-1 with TRBJ2-1; the match to TRBD2 covers 8 bases. From germline, CDR1 is MGHRA and CDR2 YSYEKL. Trimming at V came to 7 bases and at J to 1 base, leaving 12 bases not matched to a gene. The CDR3 consists of 17 residues. The CDR3 loop reads CASTTNTAGGSYNEQFF. The CDR3 bases are TGCGCCAGCACCACCAATACTGCGGGGGGATCCTACAATGAGCAGTTCTTC.

The chain couples TRBV10-3 to TRBJ2-5, with D maybe TRBD2 (6 bases). The CDR3 length is 14 residues. Germline V CDR1 and CDR2: ENHRY, SYGVKD. V dropped 6 bases and J dropped 9 bases, with 20 bases sitting between them. The CDR3, as DNA: TGTGCCATCAGACCCACTAGCACTCTGGAGGCCCAGTACTTC. Translating gives CAIRPTSTLEAQYF.

The V call is TRBV9, the J call TRBJ2-3; TRBD2 matches 7 bases. CDR1 is SGDLS, CDR2 YYNGEE, per germline. This CDR3 contains 16 residues. J lost 2 bases, V lost 1 base, and 7 bases had no gene match. CDR3 sequence (DNA): TGTGCCAGCAGCGTAACCCCGGGAGGAGACACAGATACGCAGTATTTT. Its translation: CASSVTPGGDTDTQYF. Full variable domain (remainder filled in from reference TRBV9 and TRBJ2-3): DSGVTQTPKHLITATGQRVTLRCSPRSGDLSVYWYQQSLDQGLQFLIQYYNGEERAKGNILERFSAQQFPDLHSELNLSSLELGDSALYFCASSVTPGGDTDTQYFGPGTRLTVL.

The chain employs TRBV18 and TRBJ1-3; possibly TRBD1 for D (6 bases). Germline V gives CDR1 KGHSH, CDR2 LQKENI. The CDR3 consists of 16 residues. V was shortened by 5 bases and J by 4 bases, with 18 bases between the two germline ends. The CDR3 nucleotides are TGTGCCAGCTCAGATCTCCCCGGGACATTCGGAAACACCATATATTTT. It translates to CASSDLPGTFGNTIYF.

The rearrangement uses TRBV10-3 and TRBJ2-1; D perhaps matches TRBD2 (6 bases). V was shortened by 8 bases and J by 5 bases, with 10 bases between the two germline ends. The CDR3 has 12 residues. Germline CDR1 ENHRY, CDR2 SYGVKD. The CDR3: CAIGRDDNEQFF. The CDR3 DNA follows: TGTGCCATCGGGCGGGACGACAATGAGCAGTTCTTC.

The chain is built from TRBV2 and TRBJ2-7; 7 nucleotides line up with TRBD2. V was clipped by 8 bases and J by 9 bases; unmatched bases: 16. Germline CDR1 and CDR2: SNHLY and FYNNEI. The CDR3 has 14 amino acids. The CDR3 DNA is TGTGCCAGCGGGGGGAGGGCAGCGGGCGACCGGCAGTACTTC. Translation gives CASGGRAAGDRQYF.

The chain combines TRBV30 with TRBJ2-2; 10 positions agree with TRBD1. V gave up 0 bases and J gave up 7 bases; unmatched junction bases: 8. Germline CDR1 GTSNPN, CDR2 SVGIG (reference sequence). This CDR3 contains 16 residues. The CDR3 protein is CAWSVLGTGAGGELFF. Written as DNA, the CDR3 is TGTGCCTGGAGTGTACTCGGGACAGGGGCAGGCGGGGAGCTGTTTTTT.

The rearrangement uses TRBV6-5 and TRBJ2-7, with TRBD1 matching over 10 bases. After removal of 5 bases from V and 2 bases from J, the junction contained 6 bases not matched to a gene. Germline lookup yields CDR1 MNHEY and CDR2 SVGAGI. The CDR3 totals 15 residues. The CDR3 is CASSRQGAQTYEQYF. The CDR3 nucleotides are TGTGCCAGCAGTCGACAGGGGGCGCAGACCTACGAGCAGTACTTC.

The count of this clone is one. This chain joins TRBV7-2 and TRBJ1-2; 8 nucleotides agree with TRBD1. V was pared by 5 bases and J by 6 bases, with 11 bases of the junction left unmatched. The CDR3 runs 15 residues. The V gene's germline CDR1 is SGHTA and CDR2 FQGNSA. This CDR3 is CASSPRTGFLDGYTF. CDR3 in DNA: TGTGCCAGCAGCCCCCGGACAGGGTTCTTGGATGGCTACACCTTC.

The rearrangement uses TRBV27 and TRBJ1-2; maybe TRBD1 (6 bases). V gave up 2 bases and J gave up 7 bases, with 11 bases separating them. This CDR3 has 13 residues. Germline CDR1 and CDR2: MNHEY and SMNVEV (reference sequence). CDR3 loop: CASSLRGQLGYTF. CDR3 DNA: TGTGCCAGCAGTTTACGAGGACAGCTTGGCTACACCTTC.

The rearrangement uses TRBV6-5 and TRBJ1-2; D is unresolved. Germline loops: CDR1 MNHEY, CDR2 SVGAGI. Trimming shortened V by 2 bases and J by 5 bases, and 12 bases separated the two germline ends. This CDR3 region has 14 residues. CDR3 amino acids: CASSYRDPAYGYTF. CDR3 DNA: TGTGCCAGCAGTTACCGGGATCCAGCTTATGGCTACACCTTC.

The rearrangement links TRBV13 to TRBJ2-3, with a weak D call TRBD2 (5 bases). The CDR3 is 15 residues long. Germline V gene sequence: CDR1 PRHDT, CDR2 FYEKMQ (reference sequence). Trimming shortened V by 5 bases and J by 2 bases, and 14 bases separated the two germline ends. The DNA of the CDR3 is TGTGCCAGCAGCCCCATAGTCGGGGACACAGATACGCAGTATTTT. Protein: CASSPIVGDTDTQYF.

The V and J genes are TRBV11-2 and TRBJ2-5, with D possibly TRBD2 on 5 matching bases. The length of the CDR3 is 12 residues. The germline CDR1 and CDR2 sequences are SGHAT and FQNNGV. The V gene lost 4 bases and the J gene lost 5 bases, with 8 bases spanning the gap. This CDR3 reads CASSYSGETQYF. CDR3 nucleotides: TGTGCCAGCAGCTACAGCGGCGAGACCCAGTACTTC.

J is TRBJ1-2 and V is TRBV6-5, with 10 bases matching TRBD1. The germline V gene encodes CDR1 MNHEY and CDR2 SVGAGI. CDR3 length equals 15 residues. The junction had 1 base not matched to a gene; V was cut back by 2 bases and J by 1 base. The CDR3 protein is CASSYRTGGNYGYTF. In DNA form, the CDR3 reads TGTGCCAGCAGTTACCGGACAGGGGGTAACTATGGCTACACCTTC.

The gene calls are TRBV9 and TRBJ2-7; 10 bases map to TRBD1. The CDR3 consists of 15 residues. Germline trimming cut 3 bases from V and 4 bases from J; bases unmatched to any gene: 7. Germline assignment: CDR1 SGDLS and CDR2 YYNGEE. CDR3 region: CASSAGTGVSYEQYF. CDR3 bases: TGTGCCAGCAGCGCAGGGACAGGGGTTTCATACGAGCAGTACTTC.

CDR3 coding DNA: TGTGCCAGCAGCCCACCCCAGCTAGGGGGGGGCTTCGGGGAGCTGTTTTTT. Translating gives CASSPPQLGGGFGELFF. The rearrangement uses TRBV4-2 and TRBJ2-2; a weak D match, TRBD2 (7 bases). Germline V gene sequence: CDR1 LGHNA, CDR2 YNFKEQ. This CDR3 is built from 17 residues. Trimming removed 4 bases at V and 7 bases at J, with 22 bases between.

The CDR3 is CASSSQGHEQYF. The CDR3 DNA reads as TGTGCCAGCAGCTCACAGGGACACGAGCAGTACTTC. This chain connects TRBV5-5 to TRBJ2-7; D may be TRBD1 (6 bases). The length of the CDR3 is 12 residues. The germline V gene encodes CDR1 SGHKS and CDR2 YYEKEE (reference sequence). Trimming stripped 3 bases from V and 5 bases from J, with 9 bases between.

DNA for the CDR3: TGTGCCAGTAGTATAGCGGACGGGGTTTTCGACGAGCAGTACTTC. The encoded protein is CASSIADGVFDEQYF. The V and J genes are TRBV19 and TRBJ2-7; TRBD2 might be the D (5 bases). The CDR3 sequence is 15 residues long. Germline V gene data show CDR1 as LNHDA and CDR2 as SQIVND (reference sequence). The V and J ends lost 1 base and 5 bases respectively, with 15 bases between them.

The CDR3 here is CASSRKGGAPDTQYF. CDR3 sequence (DNA): TGTGCCAGCAGTCGGAAGGGCGGGGCTCCAGATACGCAGTATTTT. The V call is TRBV27, the J call TRBJ2-3; a weak D match, TRBD2 (6 bases). V was clipped by 5 bases and J by 4 bases, with 16 bases between them. CDR1 and CDR2 (germline): MNHEY, SMNVEV (reference sequence). The CDR3 loop spans 15 amino acids.

This clone was found once. This chain links TRBV3-1 (or the pseudogene TRBV3-2) with TRBJ2-7; the match to TRBD2 covers 7 bases. This CDR3 region has 14 residues. After removal of 2 bases from V and 2 bases from J, the junction contained 3 bases not matched to a gene. The germline gives CDR1 LGHDT, CDR2 YNNKEL (reference sequence). The CDR3 DNA is TGTGCCAGCAGCCAATTCCGGGGGGCCTACGAGCAGTACTTC. It codes for CASSQFRGAYEQYF.

The V gene is TRBV6-2 or TRBV6-3, the J gene TRBJ2-4; 9 bases map to TRBD1. Germline trimming cut 4 bases from V and 2 bases from J; bases unmatched to any gene: 6. Per germline, CDR1 MNHEY and CDR2 SVGEGT. This CDR3 spans 16 amino acids. The CDR3 reads CASSLTGGASKNIQYF. The DNA for the CDR3 is TGTGCCAGCAGTTTAACAGGGGGCGCGTCCAAAAACATTCAGTACTTC.

This clone showed up just a few times. The same CDR3 is also encoded by other DNA sequences in this sample. The CDR3 region is CASSDGGRGAGETQYF. In DNA, the CDR3 is TGTGCCAGCAGTGACGGGGGGAGGGGGGCGGGGGAGACCCAGTACTTC. V is TRBV6-1 and J is TRBJ2-5; TRBD2 is a possible D gene (7 bases). The CDR3 consists of 16 residues. The V gene's germline CDR1 is MNHNS and CDR2 SASEGT. V lost 3 bases, J lost 5 bases, and 19 bases lay in between.

V gene TRBV18 combines with J gene TRBJ2-7; perhaps TRBD1 as D (6 bases). CDR1 and CDR2 from the germline V gene are KGHSH and LQKENI. Trimming removed 5 bases from V and 2 bases from J, with 13 bases in between. CDR3 length equals 14 residues. This CDR3 reads CASSAIRDTYEQYF. In nucleotides, the CDR3 is TGTGCCAGCTCAGCAATCCGGGACACCTACGAGCAGTACTTC.

This sequence joins TRBV12-3 or TRBV12-4 and TRBJ1-4; 9 nucleotides line up with TRBD1. The CDR3 contains 13 residues. The ends lost 8 bases at V and 7 bases at J; junction bases unmatched: 5. The chain's CDR3 is CASGGQGGEKLFF. The CDR3 nucleotides read TGTGCCAGCGGGGGACAGGGTGGTGAAAAACTGTTTTTT.